The 25 T cell receptor beta chains reported below all come from one sample, sequenced in a study of T cell repertoires in cytomegalovirus infection. Using its own MiXCR run on the reads, TCRdb lists one record per CDR3 protein. The sample includes approximately 290,000 distinct CDR3 sequences, about 25% of them seen just once. The sample consisted of PBMCs. These receptors all stem from a human donor in good health (CMV status not recorded). Some clones in this sample may be carry-over from other donors' samples.

This clonotype was detected ten times or more. This chain connects TRBV7-8 to TRBJ2-1, with no clear D. CDR3 length: 16 residues. Germline V gene lookup returns CDR1 SGHVS and CDR2 FQNEAQ. V dropped 5 bases and J dropped 4 bases, with 18 bases sitting between them. The CDR3 nucleotides read TGTGCCAGCAGCCCCGCGTGGGGTTCGGTTTACAATGAGCAGTTCTTC. Translating gives CASSPAWGSVYNEQFF.

V and J are TRBV25-1 and TRBJ2-1; 11 nucleotides match TRBD2. The CDR3 consists of 16 residues. The V gene end was trimmed by 3 bases and the J gene end by 7 bases; junction bases not matched to a gene: 8. Per the germline V gene, CDR1 is MGHDK and CDR2 is SYGVNS. The CDR3 sequence: CASSDPTSGGYNEQFF. In DNA, the CDR3 is TGTGCCAGCAGTGACCCAACTAGCGGGGGTTATAATGAGCAGTTCTTC. Looking up the rest from reference TRBV25-1 and TRBJ2-1 gives the full variable domain: EADIYQTPRYLVIGTGKKITLECSQTMGHDKMYWYQQDPGMELHLIHYSYGVNSTEKGDLSSESTVSRIRTEHFPLTLESARPSHTSQYLCASSDPTSGGYNEQFFGPGTRLTVL.

The chain links TRBV4-3 to TRBJ2-5; D is unresolved. The CDR3 totals 14 residues. V was clipped by 0 bases and J by 5 bases, with 10 bases between them. In germline, CDR1 is LGHNA, CDR2 YSLEER. The CDR3 sequence is CASSQDQEWETQYF. CDR3 nucleotide sequence: TGCGCCAGCAGCCAAGATCAAGAGTGGGAGACCCAGTACTTC.

Details on this clonotype: A much larger clone lies a single base off, so this may be a read error. The chain employs TRBV12-5 and TRBJ2-5, with D perhaps matching TRBD1 (5 bases). The CDR3 length is 16 residues. Germline CDR1 LGHNT, CDR2 FRNRAP. The CDR3 DNA reads as TGTGCTGGTGGTTTGGTACCTGGGGCGAACCAAGAGACCCAGTACTTC. Its translation: CAGGLVPGANQETQYF.

The rearrangement links TRBV11-2 to TRBJ2-5; 7 bases fit TRBD1. Per germline, CDR1 SGHAT and CDR2 FQNNGV. V shed 4 bases, J shed 9 bases, and the junction held 11 bases outside the gene matches. This CDR3 contains 14 residues. CDR3 residues: CASSSLDRVESQYF. CDR3 nucleotides: TGTGCCAGCAGCTCTCTTGACAGGGTAGAATCCCAGTACTTC.

In this sample, this clonotype turned up many times. This rearrangement joins TRBV7-8 to TRBJ2-7; possibly TRBD1 for D (6 bases). This CDR3 has 14 residues. Trimming shortened V by 5 bases and J by 7 bases, and 18 bases separated the two germline ends. The germline CDR1 and CDR2 sequences are SGHVS and FQNEAQ. The CDR3 is CASSKGDTRQEQYF. DNA for the CDR3: TGTGCCAGCAGCAAAGGGGACACCCGGCAGGAGCAGTACTTC. The full variable domain, rest sourced from reference TRBV7-8 and TRBJ2-7, is GAGVSQSPRYKVAKRGQDVALRCDPISGHVSLFWYQQALGQGPEFLTYFQNEAQLDKSGLPSDRFFAERPEGSVSTLKIQRTQQEDSAVYLCASSKGDTRQEQYFGPGTRLTVT.

The rearrangement uses TRBV6-5 and TRBJ2-2; 8 bases align to TRBD2. Germline V gene sequence: CDR1 MNHEY, CDR2 SVGAGI. This CDR3 region has 17 residues. V shed 4 bases, J shed 6 bases, and the junction held 13 bases outside the gene matches. CDR3 DNA sequence: TGTGCCAGCAGTTTCACTCACGCCGGGACTAGGGCCGGGGAGCTGTTTTTT. As protein: CASSFTHAGTRAGELFF.

This clonotype was detected a few times. The genes are TRBV11-2 and TRBJ2-1; TRBD1 aligns across 8 bases. Germline lookup yields CDR1 SGHAT and CDR2 FQNNGV. J lost 7 bases, V lost 5 bases, and 13 bases had no gene match. The CDR3 length is 16 residues. The chain's CDR3 is CASSRRERQGWNEQFF. In nucleotides, the CDR3 is TGTGCCAGCAGCCGAAGGGAGAGACAGGGGTGGAATGAGCAGTTCTTC.

This clonotype was counted only a few times. V and J are TRBV20-1 and TRBJ1-2, with D perhaps TRBD1 (6 bases). The CDR3 runs 12 residues. Germline CDR1 DFQATT, CDR2 SNEGSKA (reference sequence). V was trimmed by 6 bases and J by 3 bases, leaving 11 bases between them. In nucleotides, the CDR3 is TGCAGTGCCGCATACAGGGACTATGGCTACACCTTC. Residues: CSAAYRDYGYTF.

V usage is TRBV28 and J usage is TRBJ1-4; possible D gene TRBD1, 6 bases. Germline-derived CDR1 and CDR2 are MDHEN and SYDVKM. This CDR3 has 14 residues. V was shortened by 10 bases and J by 1 base, with 13 bases between the two germline ends. The CDR3 sequence is CATNEGVTNEKLFF. The CDR3 DNA sequence: TGTGCCACCAATGAGGGGGTAACTAATGAAAAACTGTTTTTT.

This clonotype was picked up many times. The chain uses TRBV7-8 and TRBJ1-1; no clear D gene. Germline values: CDR1 SGHVS, CDR2 FQNEAQ. The CDR3 consists of 14 residues. V was trimmed by 0 bases and J by 1 base, leaving 6 bases between them. The CDR3 reads CASSLAGPNTEAFF. CDR3 sequence (DNA): TGTGCCAGCAGCTTAGCGGGCCCGAACACTGAAGCTTTCTTT.

The chain couples TRBV20-1 to TRBJ2-7; unclear D gene. Trimming pared 7 bases from V and 3 bases from J, leaving 16 bases between. In germline, CDR1 is DFQATT, CDR2 SNEGSKA (reference sequence). The CDR3 covers 13 residues. The CDR3 region is CSVPGRRIYEQYF. DNA of the CDR3: TGCAGTGTCCCCGGTCGGCGGATCTACGAGCAGTACTTC.

This clonotype was counted only a few times. The germline gene is not matched at one end of the junction; a read error may be the cause. This chain joins TRBV28 and TRBJ2-7, with 7 nucleotides matching TRBD1. Per the germline V gene, CDR1 is MDHEN and CDR2 is SYDVKM. CDR3 length: 13 residues. In DNA, the CDR3 is TGTGCCAGCAGTCCCGGGACAGTCCTCTCCCCGTTATTC. It is translated as CASSPGTVLSPLF.

Ten or more counts support this clonotype. In nucleotides, the CDR3 is TGTGCCAGCAGCTTAGCGCGCGGCGTATCAGATACGCAGTATTTT. This codes for CASSLARGVSDTQYF. J is TRBJ2-3 and V is TRBV7-2; D not certain. Germline CDR1 and CDR2: SGHTA and FQGNSA. V lost 0 bases, J lost 4 bases, and 11 bases lay in between. The CDR3 loop spans 15 amino acids.

This clonotype was seen only a few times. The chain carries TRBV5-1 and TRBJ2-5; D gene ambiguous. The CDR3 has 17 residues. The V end was cut by 1 base, the J end by 5 bases, with 21 bases between. CDR1 and CDR2 (germline): SGHRS, YFSETQ. The CDR3 bases are TGCGCCAGCAGCTTGAGGCGGCCTGGTTTGGGTGCGGAGACCCAGTACTTC. This encodes CASSLRRPGLGAETQYF.

The rearrangement uses TRBV12-3 or TRBV12-4 and TRBJ1-5, with TRBD1 as a possible D gene (6 bases). V lost 8 bases, J lost 5 bases, and 13 bases lay in between. The CDR3 consists of 13 residues. CDR3 DNA sequence: TGTGCCAGCCTTCTGGGGGCCCATCAGCCCCAGCATTTT. Protein product: CASLLGAHQPQHF.

This clonotype was detected ten times or more. The chain recombines TRBV29-1 with TRBJ1-6; D gene unclear. V was pared by 7 bases and J by 7 bases, with 11 bases between. This CDR3 comprises 12 residues. The germline V gene encodes CDR1 SQVTM and CDR2 ANQGSEA. The CDR3 DNA is TGCAGCGCCCGAGAAGGGAATTCACCCCTCCACTTT. This encodes CSAREGNSPLHF.

The genes are TRBV2 and TRBJ1-6; D perhaps matches TRBD1 (6 bases). Germline CDR1 SNHLY, CDR2 FYNNEI. Trimming took 6 bases from V and 6 from J, leaving 15 bases between them. The CDR3 sequence is 15 residues long. The CDR3 nucleotides are TGTGCCAGCAGCTTATCTCGGGACACTAATTCACCCCTCCACTTT. Translating it yields CASSLSRDTNSPLHF.

The sample holds a few counts of this clonotype. The chain has TRBV20-1 and TRBJ2-1; maybe TRBD2 (6 bases). Germline V gene sequence: CDR1 DFQATT, CDR2 SNEGSKA (reference sequence). This CDR3 has 15 residues. V lost 0 bases to trimming and J lost 2 bases, with 11 bases between them. In nucleotides, the CDR3 is TGCAGTGCTAGAGATGGCCGGGAGCCCTACAATGAGCAGTTCTTC. Its translation: CSARDGREPYNEQFF.

There are many counts of this clonotype. J is TRBJ2-1 and V is TRBV14; TRBD1 or TRBD2 may be the D gene (5 bases each). CDR3 size: 16 residues. Germline V gives CDR1 SGHDN, CDR2 FVKESK. Deletions cut 1 base from V and 5 bases from J, with 15 bases between. The CDR3 region has the DNA TGTGCCAGCAGCCAAGCGAGGGGTCTCCGTGACAATGAGCAGTTCTTC. This sequence encodes CASSQARGLRDNEQFF.

J is TRBJ2-2 and V is TRBV6-8; TRBD1 or TRBD2 may be the D gene (6 bases each). Trimming pared 5 bases from V and 4 bases from J, leaving 14 bases between. This CDR3 contains 15 residues. Germline V gene sequence: CDR1 MNHGY, CDR2 SAAAGT. DNA for the CDR3: TGTGCCAGCAGTCGACAGGAGGGGGGCACCGGGGAGCTGTTTTTT. Translation gives CASSRQEGGTGELFF.

The chain joins TRBV14 to TRBJ2-3; TRBD1 aligns across 8 bases. After removal of 4 bases from V and 8 bases from J, the junction contained 2 bases not matched to a gene. This CDR3 has 12 amino acids. The germline CDR1 and CDR2 sequences are SGHDN and FVKESK. The CDR3 coding sequence is TGTGCCAGCAGCCGACAGGGGATTACGCAGTATTTT. This codes for CASSRQGITQYF.

The gene calls are TRBV15 and TRBJ2-1; D is ambiguous. V was shortened by 0 bases and J by 5 bases, with 5 bases between the two germline ends. Germline CDR1 reads LNHNV; CDR2 reads YYDKDF (reference sequence). The CDR3 has 13 residues. The CDR3 reads CATSRDLHNEQFF. The CDR3 nucleotides read TGTGCCACCAGCAGAGACTTGCACAATGAGCAGTTCTTC.

This clonotype was counted many times. CDR3 sequence (DNA): TGTGCCAGCACCCAAGGGGGGTCCCCCAGCTCCTACAATGAGCAGTTCTTC. This codes for CASTQGGSPSSYNEQFF. The V and J genes are TRBV28 and TRBJ2-1; TRBD1 or TRBD2 may be the D gene (6 bases each). There are 17 residues in the CDR3. V shed 7 bases and J shed 0 bases, with 19 bases lying between them. In germline, CDR1 is MDHEN, CDR2 SYDVKM.

This clonotype was observed a few times. This sequence joins TRBV12-3 or TRBV12-4 and TRBJ2-1; D is unresolved. The CDR3 covers 13 residues. Trimming took off 2 bases at V and 3 bases at J, with 5 bases between the two ends. The CDR3 loop reads CASSLYLYNEQFF. The CDR3 DNA reads TGTGCCAGCAGTTTATATCTCTACAATGAGCAGTTCTTC.